This record looks at one T cell receptor beta chain sequence and its context. V gave up 5 bases and J gave up 4 bases; unmatched junction bases: 6. The CDR3 extends over 15 amino acids. Germline V gene sequence: CDR1 SGHAT, CDR2 FQNNGV. Data came from immunoSEQ multiplex PCR; TCRdb stores just in-frame clones and leaves some out. Of hundreds of thousands of clones listed, about three quarters are singletons. This record belongs to a study of shared clonotypes between healthy human individuals. V gene TRBV11-2 combines with J gene TRBJ2-1; TRBD2 agrees at 9 bases. The sample comprised memory CD4+ T cells sorted from blood. As to subset: CD45RA-negative fraction. The clonotype was recovered from a woman in her thirties in good health. Here the CDR3 DNA reads TGTGCCAGCAGCCCGGGACTAGCAGAGTACAATGAGCAGTTCTTC. Amino acid sequence: CASSPGLAEYNEQFF.